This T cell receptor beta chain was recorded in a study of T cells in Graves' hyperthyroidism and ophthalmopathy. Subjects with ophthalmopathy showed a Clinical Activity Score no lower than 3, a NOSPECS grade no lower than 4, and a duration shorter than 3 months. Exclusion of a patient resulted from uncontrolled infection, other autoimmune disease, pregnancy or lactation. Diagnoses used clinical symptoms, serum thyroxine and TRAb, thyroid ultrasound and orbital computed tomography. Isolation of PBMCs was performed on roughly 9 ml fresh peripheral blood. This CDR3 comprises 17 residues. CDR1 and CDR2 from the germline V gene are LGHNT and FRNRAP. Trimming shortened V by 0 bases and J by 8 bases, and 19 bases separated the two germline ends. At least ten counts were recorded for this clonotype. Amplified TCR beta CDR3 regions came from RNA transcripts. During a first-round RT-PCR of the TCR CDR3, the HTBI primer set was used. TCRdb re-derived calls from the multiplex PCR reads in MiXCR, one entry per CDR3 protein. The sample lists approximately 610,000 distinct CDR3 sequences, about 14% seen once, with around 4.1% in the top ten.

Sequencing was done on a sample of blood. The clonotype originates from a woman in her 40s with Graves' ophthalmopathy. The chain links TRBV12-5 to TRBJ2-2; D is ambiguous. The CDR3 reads CASGLVGSPVPAGELFF. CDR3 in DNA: TGTGCTAGTGGTTTGGTAGGCTCCCCTGTCCCGGCTGGGGAGCTGTTTTTT.